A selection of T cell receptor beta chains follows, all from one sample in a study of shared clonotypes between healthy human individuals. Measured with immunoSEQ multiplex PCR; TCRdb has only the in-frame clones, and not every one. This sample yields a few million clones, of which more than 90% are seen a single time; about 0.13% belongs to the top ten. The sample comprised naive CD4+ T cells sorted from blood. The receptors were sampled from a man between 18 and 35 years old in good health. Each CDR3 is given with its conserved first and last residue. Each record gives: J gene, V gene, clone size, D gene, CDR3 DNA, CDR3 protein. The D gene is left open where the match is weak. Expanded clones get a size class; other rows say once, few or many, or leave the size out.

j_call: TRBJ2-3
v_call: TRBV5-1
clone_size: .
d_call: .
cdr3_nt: TGCGCCAGCAGCTATGGACTATCGGGGGATACGCAGTATTTT
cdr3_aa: CASSYGLSGDTQYF

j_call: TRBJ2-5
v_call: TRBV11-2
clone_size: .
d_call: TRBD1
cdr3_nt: TGTGCCAGCAGCTTAGTCGGCAGGGGGAAAGAGACCCAGTACTTC
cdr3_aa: CASSLVGRGKETQYF

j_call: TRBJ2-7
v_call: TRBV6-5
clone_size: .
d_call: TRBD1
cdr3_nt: TGTGCCAGCAGGGACAGGGCCGGCGGCGAGCAGTACTTC
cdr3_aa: CASRDRAGGEQYF

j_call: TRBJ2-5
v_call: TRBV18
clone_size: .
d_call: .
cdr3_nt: TGTGCCAGCTCACCACTCCGAGGCGGTAGCAAGACCCAGTACTTC
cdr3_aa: CASSPLRGGSKTQYF

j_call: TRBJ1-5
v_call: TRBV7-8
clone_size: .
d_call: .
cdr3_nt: TGTGCCAGCAGCTTAGATCGCTTTAATCAGCCCCAGCATTTT
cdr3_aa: CASSLDRFNQPQHF

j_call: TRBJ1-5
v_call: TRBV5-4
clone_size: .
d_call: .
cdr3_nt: TGTGCCAGCAGCTTGGGTCCGGGGACAAATCAGCCCCAGCATTTT
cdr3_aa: CASSLGPGTNQPQHF

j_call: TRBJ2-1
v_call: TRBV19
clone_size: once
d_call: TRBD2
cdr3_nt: TGTGCCAGTAGTTCACTAGCGGGAGTTGAGCAGTTCTTC
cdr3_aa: CASSSLAGVEQFF

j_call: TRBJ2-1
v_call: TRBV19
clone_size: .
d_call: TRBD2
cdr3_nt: TGTGCCAGTAGTTTCGGGACTAGCGGGATTCTGGATGAGCAGTTCTTC
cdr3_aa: CASSFGTSGILDEQFF

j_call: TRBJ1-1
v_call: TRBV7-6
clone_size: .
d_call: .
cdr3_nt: TGTGCCAGCAGCCCAGGACAGAACACTGAAGCTTTCTTT
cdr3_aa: CASSPGQNTEAFF

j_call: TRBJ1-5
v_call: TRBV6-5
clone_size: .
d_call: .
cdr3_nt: TGTGCCAGCAGCCGGGGGGTCTCCGAGCCCCAGCATTTT
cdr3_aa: CASSRGVSEPQHF

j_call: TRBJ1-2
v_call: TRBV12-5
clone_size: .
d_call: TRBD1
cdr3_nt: TGTGCTAGTGGTTTGGAATCGGACAGGGCCCTATCAAGCTACACCTTC
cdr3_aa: CASGLESDRALSSYTF

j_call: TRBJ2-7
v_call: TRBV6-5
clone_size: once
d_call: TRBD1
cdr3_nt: TGTGCCAGCCTGGACAGGGAGTCCTACGAGCAGTACTTC
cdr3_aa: CASLDRESYEQYF

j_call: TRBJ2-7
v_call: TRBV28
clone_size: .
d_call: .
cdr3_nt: TGTGCCAGCAGTGTTAACTACGAGCAGTACTTC
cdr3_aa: CASSVNYEQYF

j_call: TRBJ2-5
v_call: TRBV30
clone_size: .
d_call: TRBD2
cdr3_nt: TGTGCCTGGAGTCGAGCGGGAGCGGAGACCCAGTACTTC
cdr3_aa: CAWSRAGAETQYF

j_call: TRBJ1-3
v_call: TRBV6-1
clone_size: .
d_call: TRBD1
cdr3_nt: TGTGCCAGCACTCCGACAGGGTCTGGAAACACCATATATTTT
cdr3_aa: CASTPTGSGNTIYF

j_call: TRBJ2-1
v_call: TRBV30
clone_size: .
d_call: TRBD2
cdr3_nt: TGTGCCTGGAGCCCGGGACTAGCGGGGAACAATGAGCAGTTCTTC
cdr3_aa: CAWSPGLAGNNEQFF

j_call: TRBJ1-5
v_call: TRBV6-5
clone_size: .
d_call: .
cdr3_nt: TGTGCCAGCAGTCCCCGGGGGAGAAATCAGCCCCAGCATTTT
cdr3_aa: CASSPRGRNQPQHF

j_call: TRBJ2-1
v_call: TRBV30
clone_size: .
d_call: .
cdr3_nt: TGTGCCTGGAGTGTGACCCCCCGCGGTGAGCAGTTCTTC
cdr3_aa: CAWSVTPRGEQFF

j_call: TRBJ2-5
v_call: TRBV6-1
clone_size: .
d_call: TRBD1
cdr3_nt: TGTGCCAGCAGTCGGACAGGGTTCGAGACCCAGTACTTC
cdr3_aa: CASSRTGFETQYF

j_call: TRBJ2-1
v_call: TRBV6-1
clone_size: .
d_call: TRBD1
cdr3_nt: TGTGCCAGCAGCACGGGACAGGGTAACAATGAGCAGTTCTTC
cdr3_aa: CASSTGQGNNEQFF

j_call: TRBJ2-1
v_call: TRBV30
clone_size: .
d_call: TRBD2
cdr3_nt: TGTGCCTGGAGTGCTGGGCTAGCGGGAATCTACAATGAGCAGTTCTTC
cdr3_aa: CAWSAGLAGIYNEQFF

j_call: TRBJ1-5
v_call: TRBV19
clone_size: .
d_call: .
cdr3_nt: TGTGCCACCCGAGGGACCACAGCAGGTGATCAGCCCCAGCATTTT
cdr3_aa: CATRGTTAGDQPQHF

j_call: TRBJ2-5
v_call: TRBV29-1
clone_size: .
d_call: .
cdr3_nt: TGCAGCGTTGAGGAACCCGGGACCATAGAAGAGACCCAGTACTTC
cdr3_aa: CSVEEPGTIEETQYF

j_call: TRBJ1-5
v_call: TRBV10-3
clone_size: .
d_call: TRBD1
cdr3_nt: TGTGCCATCAGTGAGTCAGGGGACAGGGACCAGCCCCAGCATTTT
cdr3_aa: CAISESGDRDQPQHF

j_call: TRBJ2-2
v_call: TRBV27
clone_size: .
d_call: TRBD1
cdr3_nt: TGTGCCAGCAGTCGAGACAGGGGGCACTTT
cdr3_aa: CASSRDRGHF

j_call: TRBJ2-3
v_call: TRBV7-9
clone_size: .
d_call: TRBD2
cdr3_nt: TGTGCCAGCAGCGATCTTTTCCCTAGCGGGGGGCTTAGCACAGATACGCAGTATTTT
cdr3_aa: CASSDLFPSGGLSTDTQYF

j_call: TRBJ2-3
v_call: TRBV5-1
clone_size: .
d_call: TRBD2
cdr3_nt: TGCGCCAGCCGGGCCGGAGCGGGAGGGCTGGATACGCAGTATTTT
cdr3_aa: CASRAGAGGLDTQYF

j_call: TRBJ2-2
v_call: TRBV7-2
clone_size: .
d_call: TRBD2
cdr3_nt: TGTGCCAGCAGATCAGGACTAGCGGGAGTCACCGGGGAGCTGTTTTTT
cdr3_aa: CASRSGLAGVTGELFF

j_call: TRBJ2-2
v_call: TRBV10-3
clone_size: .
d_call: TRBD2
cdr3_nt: TGTGCCACGACCTCGGGGGGCACCGGGGAGCTGTTTTTT
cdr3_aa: CATTSGGTGELFF

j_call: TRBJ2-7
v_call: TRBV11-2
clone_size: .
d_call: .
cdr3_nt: TGTGCCAGCAGCTTAATCCCCCGACTCACTATCTACGAGCAGTACTTC
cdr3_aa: CASSLIPRLTIYEQYF

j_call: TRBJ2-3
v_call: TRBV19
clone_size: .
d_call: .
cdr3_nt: TGTGCCACCCTAGGGAGTCGCACAGATACGCAGTATTTT
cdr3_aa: CATLGSRTDTQYF

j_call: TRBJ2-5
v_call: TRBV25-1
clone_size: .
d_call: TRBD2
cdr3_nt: TGTGCCAGCAGTGTTGGTAGCGGGAGGGCCGAGGAGACCCAGTACTTC
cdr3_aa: CASSVGSGRAEETQYF

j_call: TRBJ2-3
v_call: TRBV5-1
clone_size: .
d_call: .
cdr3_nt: TGCGCCAGCAGCCCTCCTACTAGCCGCACAGATACGCAGTATTTT
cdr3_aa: CASSPPTSRTDTQYF

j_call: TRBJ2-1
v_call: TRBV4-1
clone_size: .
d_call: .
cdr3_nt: TGCGCCAGCAGCCAAGTTATAGTTGGGGGTTACAATGAGCAGTTCTTC
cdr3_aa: CASSQVIVGGYNEQFF

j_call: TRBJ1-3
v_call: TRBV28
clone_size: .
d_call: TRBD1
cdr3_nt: TGTGCCAGCAGTTCATCGACTCCGGGACAGGGAAACACCATATATTTT
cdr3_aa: CASSSSTPGQGNTIYF

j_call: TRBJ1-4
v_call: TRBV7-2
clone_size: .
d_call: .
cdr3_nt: TGTGCCAGCAGCTTATACGGTAGTAATGAAAAACTGTTTTTT
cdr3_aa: CASSLYGSNEKLFF

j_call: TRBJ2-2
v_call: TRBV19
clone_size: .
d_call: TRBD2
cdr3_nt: TGTGCCAGTAGTATAACACTAGCGGGGGGGGAGCTGTTTTTT
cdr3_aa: CASSITLAGGELFF

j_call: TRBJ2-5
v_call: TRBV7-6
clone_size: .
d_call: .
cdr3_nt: TGTGCCAGCAGCTTAGGGGGCAGCCTCCGGGAGACCCAGTACTTC
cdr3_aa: CASSLGGSLRETQYF

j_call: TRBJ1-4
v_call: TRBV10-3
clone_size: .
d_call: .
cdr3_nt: TGTGCCATCAGTGAGTCTCCAGAAAAACTGTTTTTT
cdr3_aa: CAISESPEKLFF

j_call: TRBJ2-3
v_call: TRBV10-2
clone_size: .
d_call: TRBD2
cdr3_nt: TGCGCCACCCACCTCAAAGCGGGAGCAGATACGCAGTATTTT
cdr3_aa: CATHLKAGADTQYF

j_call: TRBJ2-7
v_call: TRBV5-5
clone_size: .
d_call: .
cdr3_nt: TGTGCCAGCAGCTGGACAGCCTACGAGCAGTACTTC
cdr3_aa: CASSWTAYEQYF

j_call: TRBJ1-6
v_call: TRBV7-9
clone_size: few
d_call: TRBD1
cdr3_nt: TGTGCCAGCAGACCATCCGGGACAGGCGATAATTCACCCCTCCACTTT
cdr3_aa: CASRPSGTGDNSPLHF

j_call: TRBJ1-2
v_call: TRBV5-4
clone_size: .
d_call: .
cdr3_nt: TGTGCCAGCAGCCAATTCTTTAACTATGGCTACACCTTC
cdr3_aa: CASSQFFNYGYTF

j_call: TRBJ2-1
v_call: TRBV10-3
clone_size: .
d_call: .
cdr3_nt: TGTGCCATCAGTGAGTCCCGCGGGGCTGAGCAGTTCTTC
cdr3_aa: CAISESRGAEQFF

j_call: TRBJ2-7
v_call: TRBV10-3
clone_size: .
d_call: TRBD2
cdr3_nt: TGTGCCATCAGTGCCCCCGGGCGGGGGAGCTCCTACGAGCAGTACTTC
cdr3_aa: CAISAPGRGSSYEQYF

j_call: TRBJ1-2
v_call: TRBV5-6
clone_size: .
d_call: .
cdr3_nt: TGTGCCAGCAGGTCGTACAGCTATACGTCCTATGGCTACACCTTC
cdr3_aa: CASRSYSYTSYGYTF

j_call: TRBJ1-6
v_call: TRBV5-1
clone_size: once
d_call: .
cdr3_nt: TGCGCCAGCAAGGAGGGGGGAACGATTAATTCACCCCTCCACTTT
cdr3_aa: CASKEGGTINSPLHF

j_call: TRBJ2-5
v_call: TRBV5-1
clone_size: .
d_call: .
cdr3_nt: TGCGCCAGCAGCTTTGGGCAGGGAGAGACCCAGTACTTC
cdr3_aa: CASSFGQGETQYF

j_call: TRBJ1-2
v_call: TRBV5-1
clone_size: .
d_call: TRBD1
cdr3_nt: TGCGCCAGCAGCCCTGGGACAGGGTTCTATGGCTACACCTTC
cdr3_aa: CASSPGTGFYGYTF

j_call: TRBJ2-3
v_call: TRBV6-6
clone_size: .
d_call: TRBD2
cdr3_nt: TGTGCCAGCAGTTTTCGACTAGCAATCGATACGCAGTATTTT
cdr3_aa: CASSFRLAIDTQYF

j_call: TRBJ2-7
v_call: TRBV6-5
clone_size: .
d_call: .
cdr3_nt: TGTGCCAGCAGTTACTCTAGGCCGGCCCCGGCCTACGAGCAGTACTTC
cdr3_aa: CASSYSRPAPAYEQYF

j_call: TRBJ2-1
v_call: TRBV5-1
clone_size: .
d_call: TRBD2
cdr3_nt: TGCGCCAGCAGCTTTAGGGCTAGCGGGTACAATGAGCAGTTCTTC
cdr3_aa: CASSFRASGYNEQFF